The T cell receptor beta chain under discussion was sequenced for a study of blood T cell repertoires in COVID-19. Data came from immunoSEQ multiplex PCR; TCRdb stores just in-frame clones and leaves some out. The sample lists 180,000 or so clones; about four fifths were seen once. The participants were between about 18 and 90 years old and came from 24 US areas. Symptom resolution, clearance, or two negative PCRs marked donors in Cohort 3 as recovered. Germline CDR1 LNHDA, CDR2 SQIVND (reference sequence). This CDR3 spans 14 amino acids. Losses at the gene ends were 5 bases for V and 2 bases for J; bases not matched to a gene: 5.

The chain has TRBV19 and TRBJ2-7; 8 bases map to TRBD1. This clonotype originated in a man aged 50-60 years who had recovered from COVID-19. The specimen sequenced was PBMCs or T cells enriched from blood (not recorded which). This CDR3 reads CASSSGTGAYEQYF. In DNA form, the CDR3 reads TGTGCCAGTAGTTCGGGGACAGGAGCCTACGAGCAGTACTTC.